This is a list of T cell receptor beta chains from one sample in a study of blood T cell repertoires in COVID-19. Sequencing was performed with immunoSEQ multiplex PCR; in TCRdb, only in-frame clones are kept and a portion is missing. The table records 100,000 to 110,000 clones, about 90% of them present only once. The sample was peripheral blood. The receptors here all came from a man aged 30 to 39 in a cohort sampled during active COVID-19. The CDR3 runs from the conserved cysteine through the conserved F or W. Each record gives: J gene, V gene, clone size, D gene, CDR3 DNA, CDR3 protein. D genes are given only for firm matches. Where a row states a size, it is once, few, many or the class of an expanded clone; other rows omit it.

TRBJ2-6	TRBV5-1	NA	NA	TGCGCCAGCAACTCGAACTCTGGGGCCAACGTCCTGACTTTC	CASNSNSGANVLTF
TRBJ1-4	TRBV21-1	NA	NA	TGTGCCAGCACCCTTCGGTCCCAGGTACGGAATGAAAAACTGTTTTTT	CASTLRSQVRNEKLFF
TRBJ2-7	TRBV5-1	NA	TRBD2	TGCGCCAGCAGCTGGAGACTAGCGGGGTTGGACGAGCAGTACTTC	CASSWRLAGLDEQYF
TRBJ1-4	TRBV11-2	NA	TRBD1	TGTGCCAGCAGCCGACAGGGGGAAAAACTGTTTTTT	CASSRQGEKLFF
TRBJ2-2	TRBV5-1	NA	NA	TGCGCCAGCAGCTTTAACCCGGGATTCAACACCGGGGAGCTGTTTTTT	CASSFNPGFNTGELFF
TRBJ2-3	TRBV3-1/TRBV3-2	NA	NA	TGTGCCAGCAGCCAAGAAAGCCCCGTCTATGCTAGCACAGATACGCAGTATTTT	CASSQESPVYASTDTQYF
TRBJ1-2	TRBV6-5	NA	NA	TGTGCCAGCAGTTACTGGGCAGCCTATCGGTATGGCTACACCTTC	CASSYWAAYRYGYTF
TRBJ2-3	TRBV30	NA	NA	TGTGCCTGCCGGGGTAGCACAGATACGCAGTATTTT	CACRGSTDTQYF
TRBJ2-2	TRBV5-4	once	NA	TGTGCCAGCAGCTTGGGCCGGGGGGCCACCGGGGAGCTGTTTTTT	CASSLGRGATGELFF
TRBJ2-3	TRBV30	NA	TRBD1	TGTGCCTGGAGTGTAGGAAGGGGGCGCACAGATACGCAGTATTTT	CAWSVGRGRTDTQYF
TRBJ2-2	TRBV5-1	NA	NA	TGCGCCAGCAGCCCGGACAGCTCCGGGGAGCTGTTTTTT	CASSPDSSGELFF
TRBJ2-7	TRBV5-4	NA	NA	TGTGCCAGCAGCCGAGAAAGCGGGTTAAACTACGAGCAGTACTTC	CASSRESGLNYEQYF
TRBJ1-1	TRBV5-8	NA	NA	TGTGCCAGCAGCCCGGGGATTATGAACACTGAAGCTTTCTTT	CASSPGIMNTEAFF
TRBJ2-6	TRBV5-1	NA	NA	TGCGCCAGCAGCCTAGTCCCGGGGGCTGGGGCCAACGTCCTGACTTTC	CASSLVPGAGANVLTF
TRBJ1-2	TRBV5-4	NA	TRBD1	TGTGCCAGCAGCTCCCGCCAGGGACAGGGCCGGGGCTACACCTTC	CASSSRQGQGRGYTF
TRBJ1-2	TRBV7-2	NA	TRBD1	TGTGCCAGCAGCTTAGGTGGGACAGGGTGGAACTATGGCTACACCTTC	CASSLGGTGWNYGYTF
TRBJ1-1	TRBV19	NA	TRBD1	TGTGCCACTCGAGGGGGGACAGGGTTGGTGAGGACTGAAGCTTTCTTT	CATRGGTGLVRTEAFF
TRBJ2-7	TRBV19	NA	NA	TGTGCCAGTAGTATGGACAGAGGTTCCTACGAGCAGTACTTC	CASSMDRGSYEQYF
TRBJ1-1	TRBV29-1	NA	NA	TGCAGCGTGAAGGGTGGGGGGTTGAACACTGAAGCTTTCTTT	CSVKGGGLNTEAFF
TRBJ2-3	TRBV15	NA	NA	TGTGCCACCAGCAGCTCACCAGGAGATACGCAGTATTTT	CATSSSPGDTQYF
TRBJ1-1	TRBV10-1	once	NA	TGCGCCAGCAGTGAAGGGGCGGTGAACACTGAAGCTTTCTTT	CASSEGAVNTEAFF
TRBJ1-2	TRBV5-8	NA	NA	TGTGCCAGCAGCTTGGGACAGAGCAACTATGGCTACACCTTC	CASSLGQSNYGYTF
TRBJ2-7	TRBV29-1	NA	NA	TGCAGCGTTGGGCAGGGGTCCTACGAGCAGTACTTC	CSVGQGSYEQYF
TRBJ2-5	TRBV10-3	NA	NA	TGTGCCATCAGTGAGTCGAAAGGTAGCATAGGAGAGACCCAGTACTTC	CAISESKGSIGETQYF
TRBJ1-1	TRBV21-1	once	NA	TGTGCCAGCAGCAAGCGACAGGGGATTATGAACACTGAAGCTTTCTTT	CASSKRQGIMNTEAFF
TRBJ2-7	TRBV7-2	NA	TRBD1	TGTGCCAGCAGCTTAGATCAGGGGGTCTACGAGCAGTACTTC	CASSLDQGVYEQYF
TRBJ1-4	TRBV18	once	TRBD1	TGTGCCAGCTCGCCCCAGGACAGGGGAAGTGAAAAACTGTTTTTT	CASSPQDRGSEKLFF
TRBJ2-7	TRBV19	NA	TRBD1	TGTGCCAGTAGTGGGACGGACAGGCCGAACTCCTACGAGCAGTACTTC	CASSGTDRPNSYEQYF
TRBJ1-1	TRBV9	NA	NA	TGTGCCAGCAGCGTAGCGGTAGTGAACACTGAAGCTTTCTTT	CASSVAVVNTEAFF
TRBJ2-7	TRBV5-4	NA	TRBD1	TGTGCCAGCAGCTTTCACAGGGGTGAGCTGTACTTC	CASSFHRGELYF
TRBJ2-1	TRBV7-9	few	TRBD1	TGTGCCAGCAGCTTAGCGCGGGGGACAGGGATATACAATGAGCAGTTCTTC	CASSLARGTGIYNEQFF
TRBJ1-3	TRBV28	many	TRBD1	TGTGCCAGCAGAGGGACAGGGGCCGGAAACACCATATATTTT	CASRGTGAGNTIYF
TRBJ1-5	TRBV28	NA	NA	TGTGTGACGGGGGGGGCAGATCAGCCCCAGCATTTT	CVTGGADQPQHF
TRBJ1-1	TRBV11-1	NA	NA	TGTGCCAGCAGCCAACAGAGTAACACTGAAGCTTTCTTT	CASSQQSNTEAFF
TRBJ2-1	TRBV5-4	NA	NA	TGTGCCAGCAGCTTGATAGCGAGCTCCTACAATGAGCAGTTCTTC	CASSLIASSYNEQFF
TRBJ1-1	TRBV7-2	NA	TRBD1	TGTGCCAGCAGTTTGACGACAGGGGAAACTGAAGCTTTCTTT	CASSLTTGETEAFF